Shown below are 12 T cell receptor beta chains from a single sample sequenced in a study of T cells in women clearing cervical HPV infection. The data were produced by immunoSEQ multiplex PCR, yet TCRdb's version contains in-frame clones alone and is incomplete. With about 31,000 clones in the sample, the ten largest clones hold 2.5% to 3.5%. Input material: blood buffy coat. These receptors were collected from a woman between 18 and 69 years old with a cervical HPV16 infection that either progressed to CIN3+ or cleared (not recorded which).

A word on this clone: The read is 3 residues too short to cover the CDR3 end, so that end is filled in from the germline J gene. The J gene is TRBJ1-1, the V gene TRBV29-1, with D tentatively TRBD1 (5 bases). Germline V lookup: CDR1 SQVTM, CDR2 ANQGSEA. CDR3 size: 12 residues. V lost 5 bases, J lost 4 bases, and 11 bases lay in between. The CDR3 protein is CSVWQGATEAFF. The part of the CDR3 DNA that was read is TGCAGCGTTTGGCAGGGAGCCACTGAA.

This clone registers medium-sized (0.01 to 0.1%) by frequency. The CDR3 goes on 3 residues after the read ends, and that part is filled in from the germline J gene. V gene TRBV19 combines with J gene TRBJ2-3; 8 nucleotides align to TRBD1. The CDR3 length is 17 residues. The germline V gene encodes CDR1 LNHDA and CDR2 SQIVND (reference sequence). V shed 4 bases, J shed 4 bases, and the junction held 13 bases outside the gene matches. The CDR3 DNA, read in part, is TGTGCCAGTAGTACACCCCGGACAGGGAGGTTCTCAGATACG. Protein product: CASSTPRTGRFSDT. The full CDR3 is CASSTPRTGRFSDTQYF.

Turning to this clone: The CDR3 extends 3 residues past the end of the read, so its final part is completed from the germline J gene. The chain carries TRBV20-1 and TRBJ1-4; the match to TRBD1 covers 8 bases. The CDR3 runs 18 residues. The germline V gene has CDR1 DFQATT and CDR2 SNEGSKA (reference sequence). The covered CDR3 bases are TGCAGTGCAGTGGACAGGGACCTAGGAAACTCTGGGGCCAACGTA. Translated: CSAVDRDLGNSGANV. The CDR3 in full is CSAVDRDLGNSGANVLFF.

As concerns this clone: The junction departs from germline at one end; a sequencing error may be responsible. The read stops 3 residues short of the end of the CDR3; the missing end is completed from the germline J gene. The sample holds other DNA sequences that translate to the same CDR3. The gene calls are TRBV10-1 and TRBJ1-3, with a weak D call TRBD1 (6 bases). Germline V gene lookup returns CDR1 WNHNN and CDR2 SYGVQD (reference sequence). There are 15 residues in the CDR3. CDR3 protein: CASSDFQGPGNTIYF. The DNA read from the CDR3 is TGCGCCAGCAGTGACTTCCAGGGGCCCGGAAACACA.

With regard to this clone: Sequencing ends 3 residues short of the CDR3 end; the germline J gene provides the rest. The J gene is TRBJ2-7, the V gene TRBV20-1, with TRBD1 as a possible D gene (5 bases). The V and J ends lost 1 base and 3 bases respectively, with 7 bases between them. The germline gives CDR1 DFQATT, CDR2 SNEGSKA (reference sequence). The CDR3 runs 12 residues. The CDR3 loop reads CSARAQGYEQYF. The sequenced CDR3 bases are TGCAGTGCTAGAGCTCAGGGCTACGAG.

This clone is called medium-sized (0.01 to 0.1%) based on its frequency. The read terminates 3 residues before the CDR3 end, so the remaining end is supplied by the germline J gene. The V call is TRBV5-6, the J call TRBJ2-4, with 7 bases identical to TRBD1. CDR3 size: 15 residues. With 6 bases clipped from V and 0 bases from J, the junction kept 6 bases outside the gene matches. The germline V gene encodes CDR1 SGHDT and CDR2 YYEEEE. CDR3 DNA (partial): TGTGCCAGCAACTACAGGGGATCAGCCAAAAACATT. The encoded protein is CASNYRGSAKNI. The full CDR3 is CASNYRGSAKNIQYF. Complete variable domain (other parts from reference TRBV5-6 and TRBJ2-4): DAGVTQSPTHLIKTRGQQVTLRCSPKSGHDTVSWYQQALGQGPQFIFQYYEEEERQRGNFPDRFSGHQFPNYSSELNVNALLLGDSALYLCASNYRGSAKNIQYFGAGTRLSVL.

With respect to this clone: The missing CDR3 end, 3 residues past where the read stops, is filled in from the germline J gene. V usage is TRBV5-4 and J usage is TRBJ1-4; a weak D match, TRBD1 (5 bases). Germline V gives CDR1 SGHNT, CDR2 YYREEE (reference sequence). The CDR3 is 14 residues long. V lost 4 bases and J lost 7, with 14 bases in between. This CDR3 is CASSDTKRGEKLFF. Partial CDR3 DNA: TGTGCCAGCAGCGATACCAAGAGGGGTGAAAAA.

A remark on this clone: The read ends 3 residues early relative to the CDR3; the germline J gene fills the gap. This chain links TRBV20-1 with TRBJ1-1; the D gene is possibly TRBD1 (5 bases). CDR1 and CDR2 (germline): DFQATT, SNEGSKA (reference sequence). The CDR3 runs 12 residues. CDR3 amino acids: CSAREGAGMAFF. The sequenced CDR3 bases are TGCAGTGCTAGAGAAGGGGCAGGGATG.

In the case of this clone: The sequence runs out 3 residues before the end of the CDR3; the remainder is reconstructed from the germline J gene. The rearrangement joins TRBV7-8 to TRBJ2-7; the D gene is possibly TRBD2 (6 bases). V lost 6 bases and J lost 2, with 14 bases in between. CDR3 length equals 14 residues. Germline CDR1 and CDR2: SGHVS and FQNEAQ. This chain's CDR3 is CASSYYSGAYEQYF. CDR3 DNA (partial): TGTGCCAGCAGTTACTATTCGGGGGCCTACGAG.

Concerning this clone itself: The CDR3 end falls 3 residues outside the read, so it is completed with the germline J gene. This chain joins TRBV25-1 and TRBJ2-3; 15 bases are shared with TRBD2. The CDR3 is 17 amino acids. Losses at the gene ends were 5 bases for V and 6 bases for J; bases not matched to a gene: 9. Looked up from germline, CDR1 is MGHDK and CDR2 is SYGVNS. The CDR3 is CASSPRTSGGGLDTQYF. The sequenced CDR3 bases are TGTGCCAGCAGTCCGAGGACTAGCGGGGGGGGCTTGGATACG.

Notes on this clone: Sequencing ends 3 residues short of the CDR3 end; the germline J gene provides the rest. The genes are TRBV18 and TRBJ2-5; 11 nucleotides line up with TRBD2. The CDR3 runs to 15 residues. V dropped 4 bases and J dropped 3; count of bases not matched to a gene: 4. Germline-derived CDR1 and CDR2 are KGHSH and LQKENI. The CDR3 spells CASSRMGLAEETQYF. The DNA read from the CDR3 is TGTGCCAGCTCACGGATGGGACTAGCGGAAGAGACC.

As for this clone: The observed sequence ends 3 residues before the CDR3 terminus, with the missing tail filled in from the germline J gene. The rearrangement links TRBV5-6 to TRBJ1-2, with TRBD1 as a possible D gene (6 bases). Germline values: CDR1 SGHDT, CDR2 YYEEEE. The CDR3 is 10 residues long. CDR3: CARNTGLYTF. The DNA read from the CDR3 is TGTGCCCGCAACACAGGGTTG.